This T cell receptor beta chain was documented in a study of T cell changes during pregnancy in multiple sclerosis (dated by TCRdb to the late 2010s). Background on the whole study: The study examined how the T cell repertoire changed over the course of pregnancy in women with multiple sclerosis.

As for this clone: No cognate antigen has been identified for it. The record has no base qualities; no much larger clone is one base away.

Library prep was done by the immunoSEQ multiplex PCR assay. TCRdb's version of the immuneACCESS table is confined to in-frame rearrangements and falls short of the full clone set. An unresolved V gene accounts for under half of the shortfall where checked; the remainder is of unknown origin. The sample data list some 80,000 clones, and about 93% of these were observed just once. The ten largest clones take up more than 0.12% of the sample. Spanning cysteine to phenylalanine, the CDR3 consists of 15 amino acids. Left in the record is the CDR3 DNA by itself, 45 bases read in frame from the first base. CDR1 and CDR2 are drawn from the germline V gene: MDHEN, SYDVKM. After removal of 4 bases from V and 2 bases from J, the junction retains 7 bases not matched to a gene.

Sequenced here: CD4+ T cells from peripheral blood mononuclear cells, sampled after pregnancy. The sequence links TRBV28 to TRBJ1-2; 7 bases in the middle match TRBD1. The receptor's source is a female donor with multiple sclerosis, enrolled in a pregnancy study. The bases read TGTGCCAGCAGTTCGCCCGGACAGGCCAACTATGGCTACACCTTC. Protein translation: CASSSPGQANYGYTF.